Below, 23 T cell receptor beta chains from the same sample are listed, as sequenced in a study of neurological immune-mediated disorders. TCRdb called the 5' RACE reads again in MiXCR, with one record for every CDR3 protein. This table holds tens of thousands of distinct CDR3 sequences, 10% to 15% found once. The material sequenced was PBMCs. These receptors all stem from a woman in her sixties or seventies with HTLV-1-associated myelopathy (HAM/TSP).

The rearrangement uses TRBV19 and TRBJ1-5; 11 bases align to TRBD1. Trimming removed 10 bases from V and 6 bases from J; junction bases left unmatched: 8. Germline CDR1 and CDR2: LNHDA and SQIVND (reference sequence). The CDR3 length is 14 residues. The DNA of the CDR3 is TGTGCCACCTCCGGGACAGGGGGTAGTCAGCCCCAGCATTTT. This sequence encodes CATSGTGGSQPQHF. The full variable domain, completed using reference TRBV19 and TRBJ1-5, is DGGITQSPKYLFRKEGQNVTLSCEQNLNHDAMYWYRQDPGQGLRLIYYSQIVNDFQKGDIAEGYSVSREKKESFPLTVTSAQKNPTAFYLCATSGTGGSQPQHFGDGTRLSIL.

This clonotype came up many times. This chain connects TRBV5-1 to TRBJ2-7, with 11 nucleotides matching TRBD2. V shed 1 base and J 6 bases; nucleotides not matched to a gene: 9. The CDR3 contains 16 residues. Germline values: CDR1 SGHRS, CDR2 YFSETQ. CDR3 residues: CASSLLATSGNREQYF. Written as DNA, the CDR3 is TGCGCCAGCAGCTTGCTCGCGACTAGCGGGAATCGCGAGCAGTACTTC.

This clonotype was observed many times. V gene TRBV5-1 combines with J gene TRBJ2-2; TRBD2 matches at 7 bases. Trimming cost V 6 bases and J 2 bases; bases outside gene matches: 7. Germline lookup yields CDR1 SGHRS and CDR2 YFSETQ. The CDR3 loop spans 15 amino acids. The CDR3 DNA follows: TGCGCCAGCACCTCGACAGCGGGAAACACCGGGGAGCTGTTTTTT. Protein: CASTSTAGNTGELFF.

This clonotype was counted ten times or more. The gene calls are TRBV29-1 and TRBJ1-1; 8 positions match TRBD1. J lost 1 base, V lost 6 bases, and 7 bases had no gene match. The CDR3 totals 14 residues. Per germline, CDR1 SQVTM and CDR2 ANQGSEA. The CDR3 protein is CSVTPGGANTEAFF. In DNA, the CDR3 is TGCAGCGTCACCCCAGGGGGCGCGAACACTGAAGCTTTCTTT.

This clonotype has at least ten counts. The chain recombines TRBV6-6 with TRBJ2-7, with D possibly being TRBD1 or TRBD2 (5 bases each). This CDR3 is built from 14 residues. Between the trimmed V and J ends, which lost 5 bases and 3 bases, there was a span of 14 bases. The V gene's germline CDR1 is MNHNY and CDR2 SVGAGI (reference sequence). CDR3 coding DNA: TGTGCCAGCAGTCCCCGAGAGGGGAGCTACGAGCAGTACTTC. Translated, it gives CASSPREGSYEQYF.

This clonotype was seen ten or more times. The chain employs TRBV20-1 and TRBJ2-7; 11 positions match TRBD2. The V gene's germline CDR1 is DFQATT and CDR2 SNEGSKA (reference sequence). J lost 0 bases, V lost 7 bases, and 8 bases had no gene match. This CDR3 region has 15 residues. The CDR3 nucleotides are TGCAGTGGCCTGCCCGGGACTAGCGGCTCCTACGAGCAGTACTTC. Its protein is CSGLPGTSGSYEQYF.

This clonotype was recorded many times. V usage is TRBV4-2 and J usage is TRBJ1-2; TRBD1 is a possible D gene (5 bases). The CDR3 is made up of 17 amino acids. Deletions cut 1 base from V and 6 bases from J, with 21 bases between. Germline lookup yields CDR1 LGHNA and CDR2 YNFKEQ. The CDR3 protein is CASSQGTTRRTPHGYTF. CDR3 DNA: TGTGCCAGCAGCCAAGGAACAACGCGAAGGACACCCCATGGCTACACCTTC.

The sample holds many counts of this clonotype. The chain recombines TRBV10-3 with TRBJ2-7, with 8 bases that match TRBD2. CDR1 and CDR2 from the germline V gene are ENHRY and SYGVKD. CDR3 length equals 14 residues. V shed 8 bases, J shed 0 bases, and the junction held 6 bases outside the gene matches. The CDR3 coding sequence is TGTGCCATCTCGTCGGGGGGGCACTCCTACGAGCAGTACTTC. It is translated as CAISSGGHSYEQYF.

This clonotype was detected many times. J is TRBJ2-1 and V is TRBV11-3, with 12 bases that match TRBD2. The CDR3 is 17 amino acids. Germline CDR1 and CDR2: SGHNT and YENEEA. V lost 5 bases and J lost 2; bases outside the gene matches: 7. DNA for the CDR3: TGTGCCAGCAGCCCTGGACTAGCGGGGTTAACCTACAATGAGCAGTTCTTC. Translation gives CASSPGLAGLTYNEQFF.

Many counts were recorded for this clonotype. The chain is built from TRBV18 and TRBJ2-1; 14 bases are a match to TRBD2. Germline V gene data show CDR1 as KGHSH and CDR2 as LQKENI. This CDR3 region has 14 residues. The J segment lost 8 bases and the V segment lost 5 bases, leaving 2 bases of the junction unmatched. The CDR3 loop is CASSSGLAGDEQFF. In DNA form, the CDR3 reads TGTGCCAGCTCATCGGGACTAGCGGGGGATGAGCAGTTCTTC.

This clonotype ranks as medium-sized (0.01 to 0.1%). J is TRBJ2-6 and V is TRBV29-1; the D gene could be TRBD1 or TRBD2 (5 bases each). From germline, CDR1 is SQVTM and CDR2 ANQGSEA. V was cut by 5 bases and J by 0 bases, with 11 bases left in between. CDR3 size: 15 residues. The CDR3 nucleotides are TGCAGCGTTCTAAGGGACCGCTCTGGGGCCAACGTCCTGACTTTC. Translated, it gives CSVLRDRSGANVLTF.

This clonotype was detected ten times or more. The chain couples TRBV6-2 or TRBV6-3 to TRBJ2-3, with D possibly TRBD2 on 6 matching bases. V was trimmed by 7 bases and J by 4 bases, leaving 15 bases between them. CDR3 size: 14 residues. Germline-derived CDR1 and CDR2 are MNHEY and SVGEGT. Here the CDR3 reads CASNDPTGADTQYF. CDR3 coding DNA: TGTGCCAGCAACGACCCTACGGGGGCAGATACGCAGTATTTT.

This clonotype was recorded at least ten times. The V call is TRBV18, the J call TRBJ2-3; the D is unclear. The CDR3 extends over 13 amino acids. Trimming shortened V by 4 bases and J by 3 bases, and 8 bases separated the two germline ends. Looked up from germline, CDR1 is KGHSH and CDR2 is LQKENI. The CDR3 spells CASSRGRTDTQYF. In DNA form, the CDR3 reads TGTGCCAGCTCACGAGGAAGAACAGATACGCAGTATTTT.

At least ten counts were recorded for this clonotype. CDR3 in amino acids: CSARVGRDGEQYF. In nucleotides, the CDR3 is TGCAGTGCTAGAGTCGGGAGGGACGGCGAGCAGTACTTC. The chain is built from TRBV20-1 and TRBJ2-7; 8 nucleotides line up with TRBD2. Germline V lookup: CDR1 DFQATT, CDR2 SNEGSKA (reference sequence). V shed 1 base and J 6 bases; nucleotides not matched to a gene: 5. The CDR3 contains 13 residues.

The rearrangement uses TRBV6-1 and TRBJ2-2; 7 nucleotides agree with TRBD1. Germline assignment: CDR1 MNHNS and CDR2 SASEGT. J gave up 2 bases and V 7 bases, and 7 bases lay outside the gene matches. CDR3 length: 15 residues. The CDR3 bases are TGTGCCAGCACTCCAAGACAGGGAAACACCGGGGAGCTGTTTTTT. Its translation is CASTPRQGNTGELFF.

This clonotype was counted many times. The chain joins TRBV7-2 to TRBJ2-1, with TRBD2 matching 7 bases. CDR3 length: 18 residues. Germline loops: CDR1 SGHTA, CDR2 FQGNSA. V lost 6 bases and J lost 4; bases outside the gene matches: 18. Here the CDR3 reads CASSPAASGLQNYNEQFF. CDR3 sequence (DNA): TGTGCCAGCAGTCCTGCGGCTAGCGGACTACAAAATTACAATGAGCAGTTCTTC.

This clonotype was seen ten or more times. This sequence joins TRBV20-1 and TRBJ1-2; 8 bases align to TRBD1. The germline V gene has CDR1 DFQATT and CDR2 SNEGSKA (reference sequence). This CDR3 comprises 13 residues. Germline trimming cut 3 bases from V and 7 bases from J; bases unmatched to any gene: 7. This CDR3 is CSASQTGAGGYTF. The CDR3 DNA reads as TGCAGTGCTAGCCAGACAGGGGCCGGTGGCTACACCTTC.

This clonotype showed up many times. The chain joins TRBV6-1 to TRBJ1-2; D possibly corresponds to TRBD1 (5 bases). Deletions cut 4 bases from V and 8 bases from J, with 14 bases between. CDR1 is MNHNS, CDR2 SASEGT, per germline. CDR3 length equals 13 residues. The CDR3 region has the DNA TGTGCCAGCAGTGCAGACAGATTTCGGGGCTACACCTTC. As protein: CASSADRFRGYTF.

This clonotype appeared many times. The J gene is TRBJ1-2, the V gene TRBV6-5; D might be TRBD1 (5 bases). This CDR3 is built from 13 residues. Germline loops: CDR1 MNHEY, CDR2 SVGAGI. The V and J ends lost 6 bases and 5 bases respectively, with 13 bases between them. DNA of the CDR3: TGTGCCAGCAGCTCGGGACGGGTATATGGCTACACCTTC. Amino acids: CASSSGRVYGYTF.

This clonotype came up a few times. This chain links TRBV10-1 with TRBJ1-1; D possibly corresponds to TRBD1 (5 bases). There are 11 residues in the CDR3. Trimming removed 6 bases at V and 5 bases at J, with 7 bases between. Germline CDR1 and CDR2: WNHNN and SYGVQD (reference sequence). The CDR3 spells CASRGLTEAFF. CDR3 DNA: TGCGCCAGCAGGGGGCTTACTGAAGCTTTCTTT.

This clonotype is judged medium-sized. The chain links TRBV10-2 to TRBJ2-3; TRBD2 aligns across 11 bases. V dropped 6 bases and J dropped 2; count of bases not matched to a gene: 16. Germline-derived CDR1 and CDR2 are WSHSY and SAAADI. There are 19 residues in the CDR3. The CDR3 loop reads CASRPSVAGGIWDTDTQYF. In DNA form, the CDR3 reads TGCGCCAGCAGGCCTTCTGTAGCGGGAGGGATTTGGGACACAGATACGCAGTATTTT.

The chain combines TRBV18 with TRBJ2-7, with TRBD2 as a possible D gene (5 bases). Germline lookup yields CDR1 KGHSH and CDR2 LQKENI. The CDR3 is 13 residues long. Deletions cut 2 bases from V and 2 bases from J, with 7 bases between. Written as DNA, the CDR3 is TGTGCCAGCTCACCAGAGGGAACCTACGAGCAGTACTTC. It codes for CASSPEGTYEQYF.

This clonotype has just a few counts. The chain combines TRBV7-9 with TRBJ2-1, with 11 bases lining up with TRBD2. Per the germline V gene, CDR1 is SEHNR and CDR2 is FQNEAQ (reference sequence). V shed 0 bases and J 3 bases; nucleotides not matched to a gene: 13. The CDR3 has 20 residues. CDR3 loop: CASSLARASGGHKGYNEQFF. The CDR3 nucleotides are TGTGCCAGCAGCTTAGCGCGGGCTAGCGGGGGGCATAAAGGCTACAATGAGCAGTTCTTC. Full variable domain (outside the CDR3, taken from reference TRBV7-9 and TRBJ2-1): DTGVSQNPRHKITKRGQNVTFRCDPISEHNRLYWYRQTLGQGPEFLTYFQNEAQLEKSRLLSDRFSAERPKGSFSTLEIQRTEQGDSAMYLCASSLARASGGHKGYNEQFFGPGTRLTVL.